The text below deals with one T cell receptor beta chain. CDR3 length equals 16 residues. The junction had 9 bases not matched to a gene; V was cut back by 5 bases and J by 4 bases. Germline values: CDR1 ENHRY, CDR2 SYGVKD. These data are taken from a study of blood T cell repertoires in COVID-19. The overall study: Samples taken during acute and convalescent COVID-19 were collected in the United States, Italy and Spain. The analysed material was cDNA or gDNA that came from T cells, B-cell-depleted T cells, or PBMCs.

Profiled with immunoSEQ multiplex PCR; TCRdb holds only in-frame clones, not every one. The table has roughly 240,000 clones, roughly nine tenths seen once. The chain has TRBV10-3 and TRBJ2-1, with TRBD2 matching over 9 bases. This sequence originates from a young man with active or convalescent COVID-19. The source material was peripheral blood. CDR3 in DNA: TGTGCCATCAGTCCCATAAGCGGGGGGTTTTACAATGAGCAGTTCTTC. Translated, it gives CAISPISGGFYNEQFF.